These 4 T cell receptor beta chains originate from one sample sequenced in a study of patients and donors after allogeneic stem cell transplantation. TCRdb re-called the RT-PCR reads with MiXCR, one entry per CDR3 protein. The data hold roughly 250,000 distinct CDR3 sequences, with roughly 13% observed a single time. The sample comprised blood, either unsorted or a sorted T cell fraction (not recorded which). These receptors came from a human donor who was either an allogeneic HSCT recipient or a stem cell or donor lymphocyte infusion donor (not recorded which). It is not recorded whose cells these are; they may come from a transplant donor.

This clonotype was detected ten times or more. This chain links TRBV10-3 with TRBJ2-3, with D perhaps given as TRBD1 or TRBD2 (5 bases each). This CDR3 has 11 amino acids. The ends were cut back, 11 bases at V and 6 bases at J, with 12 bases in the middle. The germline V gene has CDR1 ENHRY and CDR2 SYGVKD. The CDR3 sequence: CASGLEDTQYF. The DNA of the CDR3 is TGTGCCTCGGGGCTCGAGGATACGCAGTATTTT.

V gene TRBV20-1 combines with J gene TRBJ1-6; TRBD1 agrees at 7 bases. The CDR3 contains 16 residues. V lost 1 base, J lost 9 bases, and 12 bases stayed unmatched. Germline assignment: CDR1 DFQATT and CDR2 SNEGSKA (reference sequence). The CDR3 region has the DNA TGCAGTGCTAGAGGGCCCAGGGGGGGCGAAGGTTCACCCCTCCACTTT. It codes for CSARGPRGGEGSPLHF.

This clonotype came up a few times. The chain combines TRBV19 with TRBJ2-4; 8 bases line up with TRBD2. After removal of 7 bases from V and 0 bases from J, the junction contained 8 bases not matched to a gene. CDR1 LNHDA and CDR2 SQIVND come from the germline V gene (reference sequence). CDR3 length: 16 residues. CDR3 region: CASTIGLAEAKNIQYF. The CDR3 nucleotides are TGTGCCAGTACTATCGGACTAGCTGAAGCCAAAAACATTCAGTACTTC.

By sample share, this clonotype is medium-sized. CDR3 coding DNA: TGTGCCAGCAGTTCCGACTGGGACCCCGGGGAGCTGTTTTTT. This translates into CASSSDWDPGELFF. This rearrangement joins TRBV12-3 or TRBV12-4 to TRBJ2-2; D possibly matches TRBD1 or TRBD2 (5 bases each). This CDR3 is built from 14 residues. V was pared by 4 bases and J by 6 bases, with 12 bases between.